The 14 T cell receptor beta chains presented below share a single source sample, sequenced in a study of PD-1 blockade in classical Hodgkin lymphoma. Brentuximab vedotin exposure varied, and every patient relapsed after autologous stem cell transplantation. Sequencing used immunoSEQ multiplex PCR; TCRdb keeps in-frame clones, though not all of them. The sample has 9,500 to 12,000 clones; around 75% are singletons. Sequencing was performed on peripheral blood mononuclear cells (PBMCs), taken at baseline. These receptors all come from a human donor with classical Hodgkin lymphoma.

The J gene is TRBJ1-1, the V gene TRBV19, with D tentatively TRBD1 (5 bases). Germline CDR1 LNHDA, CDR2 SQIVND (reference sequence). CDR3 length: 12 residues. With 5 bases removed from V and 13 bases from J, the gap between germline ends came to 17 bases. CDR3 DNA: TGTGCCAGTAGTGTTGGGGGAAGAATAGTTTTCTTT. This sequence encodes CASSVGGRIVFF.

The chain carries TRBV19 and TRBJ2-7; 10 bases align to TRBD1. CDR1 is LNHDA and CDR2 is SQIVND in the germline V gene (reference sequence). Trimming cost V 6 bases and J 0 bases; bases outside gene matches: 5. This CDR3 is 15 amino acids long. CDR3 sequence (DNA): TGTGCCAGTAGCCTGACAGGGGGCAACTCCTACGAGCAGTACTTC. It yields the protein CASSLTGGNSYEQYF.

This clone occurred a few times. This chain joins TRBV6-6 and TRBJ1-4; maybe TRBD1 (6 bases). CDR1 and CDR2 (germline): MNHNY, SVGAGI (reference sequence). Trimming shortened V by 6 bases and J by 0 bases, and 11 bases separated the two germline ends. This CDR3 contains 15 residues. The CDR3 nucleotides read TGTGCCAGCAGCTCGAGGACAGCAACTAATGAAAAACTGTTTTTT. The encoded protein is CASSSRTATNEKLFF.

This chain joins TRBV5-1 and TRBJ1-4, with TRBD1 as a possible D gene (6 bases). Germline V lookup: CDR1 SGHRS, CDR2 YFSETQ. The CDR3 has 16 amino acids. V shed 3 bases and J shed 5 bases, with 17 bases lying between them. Here the CDR3 DNA reads TGCGCCAGCAGCTCCGAACAGGGTACTCAGAATGAAAAACTGTTTTTT. Amino acid sequence: CASSSEQGTQNEKLFF.

With regard to this clone: One junction end does not reproduce the germline sequence, and a read error may be involved. V usage is TRBV7-2 and J usage is TRBJ1-5; 7 positions match TRBD1. Per germline, CDR1 SGHTA and CDR2 FQGNSA. The CDR3 is 13 residues long. The CDR3 region is CASSRDSIQPQHF. In nucleotides, the CDR3 is TGTGCCAGCAGCAGGGACAGCATTCAGCCCCAGCATTTT.

The chain joins TRBV6-6 to TRBJ1-4; 8 positions match TRBD1. The ends lost 5 bases at V and 8 bases at J; junction bases unmatched: 7. CDR1 MNHNY and CDR2 SVGAGI come from the germline V gene (reference sequence). The CDR3 consists of 14 residues. The CDR3 bases are TGTGCCAGCAGTAGGACAGGGTCAGGCGAAAAACTGTTTTTT. Translation gives CASSRTGSGEKLFF.

The CDR3 spells CASSTLGSNGYTF. The CDR3 DNA reads as TGTGCCAGCAGCACCTTGGGGTCTAATGGCTACACCTTC. This chain connects TRBV2 to TRBJ1-2; the D is unclear. The CDR3 covers 13 residues. V dropped 6 bases and J dropped 6 bases, with 14 bases sitting between them. Germline CDR1 SNHLY, CDR2 FYNNEI.

The genes are TRBV6-1 and TRBJ1-2; 11 bases agree with TRBD1. The CDR3 extends over 16 amino acids. Germline V lookup: CDR1 MNHNS, CDR2 SASEGT. V trimming: 4 bases; J trimming: 2 bases; junction bases outside the gene matches: 6. The CDR3 loop reads CASSGTGGFGNYGYTF. In DNA, the CDR3 is TGTGCCAGCAGTGGGACAGGGGGCTTCGGAAACTATGGCTACACCTTC.

This sequence joins TRBV7-6 and TRBJ2-2, with 8 bases identical to TRBD2. Per the germline V gene, CDR1 is SGHVS and CDR2 is FNYEAQ. J lost 5 bases, V lost 5 bases, and 4 bases had no gene match. The length of the CDR3 is 14 residues. CDR3: CASSLTSATGELFF. For the CDR3, the DNA is TGTGCCAGCAGCCTGACTAGCGCGACCGGGGAGCTGTTTTTT.

This clone occurred once. J is TRBJ1-1 and V is TRBV29-1, with 7 bases matching TRBD1. In germline, CDR1 is SQVTM, CDR2 ANQGSEA. The CDR3 is 13 amino acids. Unmatched junction bases numbered 8, after V lost 7 bases and J lost 3 bases. This CDR3 reads CSATQGTYTEAFF. The CDR3 DNA follows: TGCAGCGCAACACAGGGGACCTACACTGAAGCTTTCTTT. The full variable domain, with the rest looked up from reference TRBV29-1 and TRBJ1-1, is SAVISQKPSRDICQRGTSLTIQCQVDSQVTMMFWYRQQPGQSLTLIATANQGSEATYESGFVIDKFPISRPNLTFSTLTVSNMSPEDSSIYLCSATQGTYTEAFFGQGTRLTVV.

In this sample, this clone turned up once. This chain joins TRBV7-2 and TRBJ2-2; D perhaps matches TRBD2 (5 bases). Germline V lookup: CDR1 SGHTA, CDR2 FQGNSA. This CDR3 region has 17 residues. V was pared by 1 base and J by 0 bases, with 12 bases between. CDR3 sequence reads: CASSLGRRAPNTGELFF. The CDR3 region has the DNA TGTGCCAGCAGCTTAGGCCGGCGGGCCCCGAACACCGGGGAGCTGTTTTTT.

This chain uses TRBV10-3 with TRBJ1-4, with D unresolved. The germline CDR1 and CDR2 sequences are ENHRY and SYGVKD. V lost 11 bases and J 8 bases, leaving 12 bases between the germline ends. This CDR3 has 11 residues. The CDR3 region has the DNA TGTGCCGCCAGGACGGCGGAAAAACTGTTTTTT. Protein sequence: CAARTAEKLFF.

The gene calls are TRBV2 and TRBJ2-2, with 7 bases identical to TRBD1. The V gene end was trimmed by 3 bases and the J gene end by 2 bases; junction bases not matched to a gene: 12. Germline V gene sequence: CDR1 SNHLY, CDR2 FYNNEI. This CDR3 region has 18 residues. This CDR3 is CASSDGTAPRQNTGELFF. The CDR3 nucleotides are TGTGCCAGCAGTGATGGGACAGCTCCACGACAAAACACCGGGGAGCTGTTTTTT.

The chain carries TRBV27 and TRBJ2-7; D is unresolved. There are 14 residues in the CDR3. The ends were cut back, 3 bases at V and 4 bases at J, with 13 bases in the middle. Germline loops: CDR1 MNHEY, CDR2 SMNVEV (reference sequence). The CDR3 loop is CASSFGGPGYEQYF. In DNA form, the CDR3 reads TGTGCCAGCAGTTTTGGTGGACCTGGATACGAGCAGTACTTC.